Each of the 24 T cell receptor beta chains below was sequenced from the same sample in a study of cytomegalovirus exposure and HLA in healthy donors (dated by TCRdb to about 2017). The library was built by means of the immunoSEQ multiplex PCR assay. The multiplex PCR relied on a mix of 60 forward primers for TCR Vbeta segments and 13 reverse primers for TCR Jbeta segments. TCRdb provides this immuneACCESS table in a form limited to in-frame rearrangements. Some clones are lacking; in checked studies, under half of them reflect an unresolved V gene, and why the rest are absent is not known. The table kept for this sample lists about 160,000 clones. 1% to 1.5% of the sample lies in the top ten. The sequencing input was PBMCs. The receptor source for this set is a woman aged 55-70 years in good health and CMV-seronegative.

The V gene is TRBV9, the J gene TRBJ2-7; TRBD2 is a possible D gene (6 bases). Germline V gene sequence: CDR1 SGDLS, CDR2 YYNGEE. V lost 0 bases, J lost 1 base, and 11 bases lay in between. CDR3 length: 15 amino acids. This CDR3 reads CASSVAPGRSYEQYF. CDR3 nucleotide sequence: TGTGCCAGCAGCGTAGCGCCAGGGAGGTCCTACGAGCAGTACTTC.

V gene TRBV5-4 combines with J gene TRBJ1-4; D call uncertain. The ends were cut back, 2 bases at V and 4 bases at J, with 18 bases in the middle. Germline V gives CDR1 SGHNT, CDR2 YYREEE (reference sequence). This CDR3 region has 17 residues. In nucleotides, the CDR3 is TGTGCCAGCAGCTTTGGGCCCCCTGGACTCTTTAATGAAAAACTGTTTTTT. Translating gives CASSFGPPGLFNEKLFF.

The chain employs TRBV20-1 and TRBJ2-2; 7 bases line up with TRBD1. The V segment lost 5 bases and the J segment 8 bases; nucleotides outside the gene matches: 2. This CDR3 contains 11 residues. Germline lookup yields CDR1 DFQATT and CDR2 SNEGSKA (reference sequence). The DNA of the CDR3 is TGCAGTGCTTACAGGGGTGGGGAGCTGTTTTTT. It translates to CSAYRGGELFF.

V usage is TRBV4-1 and J usage is TRBJ2-7, with 10 bases lining up with TRBD1. V was pared by 3 bases and J by 2 bases, with 4 bases of the junction left unmatched. Germline assignment: CDR1 MGHRA and CDR2 YSYEKL. The CDR3 extends over 15 amino acids. This chain's CDR3 is CASSQGQGYAYEQYF. The CDR3 DNA reads TGCGCCAGCAGCCAGGGACAGGGGTATGCCTACGAGCAGTACTTC.

The chain joins TRBV2 to TRBJ1-2; TRBD1 matches 8 bases. The J segment lost 8 bases and the V segment lost 7 bases, leaving 9 bases of the junction unmatched. Germline lookup yields CDR1 SNHLY and CDR2 FYNNEI. The CDR3 runs 13 residues. The CDR3 DNA follows: TGTGCCAGCATCACCCGGACAGGGAGCGGCTACACCTTC. It codes for CASITRTGSGYTF. The whole variable domain, filled in from reference TRBV2 and TRBJ1-2, reads EPEVTQTPSHQVTQMGQEVILRCVPISNHLYFYWYRQILGQKVEFLVSFYNNEISEKSEIFDDQFSVERPDGSNFTLKIRSTKLEDSAMYFCASITRTGSGYTFGSGTRLTVV.

The chain links TRBV7-9 to TRBJ1-2; D not resolved. The CDR3 is made up of 16 amino acids. Trimming stripped 3 bases from V and 7 bases from J, with 21 bases between. Germline values: CDR1 SEHNR, CDR2 FQNEAQ (reference sequence). The CDR3 loop reads CASSFLEPGSAGGYTF. CDR3 coding DNA: TGTGCCAGCAGCTTCCTGGAGCCAGGTTCAGCGGGTGGCTACACCTTC.

The chain combines TRBV6-6 with TRBJ1-6; TRBD1 matches 7 bases. V lost 6 bases, J lost 11 bases, and 1 base stayed unmatched. There are 11 residues in the CDR3. CDR1 MNHNY and CDR2 SVGAGI come from the germline V gene (reference sequence). The CDR3 sequence is CASSQGAPLHF. The DNA for the CDR3 is TGTGCCAGCAGCCAGGGGGCACCCCTCCACTTT.

The chain employs TRBV9 and TRBJ2-1; D perhaps matches TRBD2 (6 bases). Germline loops: CDR1 SGDLS, CDR2 YYNGEE. The V gene lost 0 bases and the J gene lost 4 bases, with 11 bases spanning the gap. The CDR3 sequence is 15 residues long. CDR3 protein: CASSVAGDPYNEQFF. The CDR3 coding sequence is TGTGCCAGCAGCGTAGCGGGGGACCCTTACAATGAGCAGTTCTTC.

The chain couples TRBV5-1 to TRBJ2-5, with TRBD1 as a possible D gene (5 bases). CDR3 length: 13 amino acids. The germline V gene encodes CDR1 SGHRS and CDR2 YFSETQ. Deletions cut 5 bases from V and 2 bases from J, with 10 bases between. CDR3 sequence reads: CASRAGPQETQYF. CDR3 bases: TGCGCCAGCAGGGCAGGGCCGCAAGAGACCCAGTACTTC.

The chain joins TRBV4-2 to TRBJ2-1; perhaps TRBD2 as D (7 bases). The CDR3 runs to 17 residues. The V gene lost 2 bases and the J gene lost 9 bases, with 23 bases spanning the gap. Germline CDR1 reads LGHNA; CDR2 reads YNFKEQ. The CDR3 here is CASSQPLAIEGGAEQFF. The CDR3 region has the DNA TGTGCCAGCAGCCAACCCCTAGCGATTGAGGGGGGGGCTGAGCAGTTCTTC.

The gene calls are TRBV29-1 and TRBJ1-1; possible D gene TRBD1, 5 bases. V was pared by 7 bases and J by 4 bases, with 10 bases between. From germline, CDR1 is SQVTM and CDR2 ANQGSEA. CDR3 length: 11 residues. The CDR3 here is CSGGVGTEAFF. As DNA, the CDR3 is TGCAGCGGGGGCGTTGGCACTGAAGCTTTCTTT.

V gene TRBV30 combines with J gene TRBJ2-5; 7 nucleotides line up with TRBD2. CDR3 length: 14 residues. The germline CDR1 and CDR2 sequences are GTSNPN and SVGIG (reference sequence). V trimming: 2 bases; J trimming: 3 bases; junction bases outside the gene matches: 6. DNA for the CDR3: TGTGCCTGGAGTCGGACTAGTCGGGAAGAGACCCAGTACTTC. This encodes CAWSRTSREETQYF.

The chain is built from TRBV5-1 and TRBJ1-4, with a possible D match to TRBD1 (5 bases). Trimming left V 4 bases short and J 3 bases short, with 19 bases between. Germline V CDR1 and CDR2: SGHRS, YFSETQ. This CDR3 is built from 17 residues. CDR3 residues: CASSALPPGIANEKLFF. The DNA for the CDR3 is TGCGCCAGCAGCGCGTTACCCCCAGGGATAGCTAATGAAAAACTGTTTTTT.

The chain joins TRBV29-1 to TRBJ1-1; D is undetermined. CDR1 is SQVTM and CDR2 is ANQGSEA in the germline V gene. This CDR3 contains 12 residues. Deletions cut 6 bases from V and 0 bases from J, with 8 bases between. The CDR3 DNA reads as TGCAGCGTAAAGGAGCTGAACACTGAAGCTTTCTTT. Its translation: CSVKELNTEAFF.

This chain joins TRBV6-1 and TRBJ1-2; D gene uncertain. Trimming removed 7 bases at V and 8 bases at J, with 20 bases between. CDR3 length: 14 amino acids. Germline V lookup: CDR1 MNHNS, CDR2 SASEGT. CDR3 bases: TGTGCCAGCAACCCTAGCGGCCCCCGCGGAGGCTACACCTTC. Encoded protein: CASNPSGPRGGYTF.

This chain joins TRBV6-1 and TRBJ2-5; weak D call: TRBD1 (5 bases). Germline CDR1 and CDR2: MNHNS and SASEGT. CDR3 length equals 13 residues. V lost 9 bases, J lost 4 bases, and 15 bases lay in between. CDR3 DNA: TGTGCCAGTTTCAGGGTGGGGTCAGAGACCCAGTACTTC. Its protein product is CASFRVGSETQYF.

V gene TRBV7-2 combines with J gene TRBJ2-5, with 12 bases identical to TRBD2. With V trimmed by 5 bases and J by 2 bases, 6 bases remained unmatched. This CDR3 is 16 amino acids long. Germline CDR1 is SGHTA and CDR2 is FQGNSA. CDR3 nucleotide sequence: TGTGCCAGCAGCCCCGGACTAGCGGGGTTACAAGAGACCCAGTACTTC. Encoded protein: CASSPGLAGLQETQYF.

The gene calls are TRBV28 and TRBJ2-7; TRBD2 agrees at 9 bases. V lost 3 bases and J lost 0; bases outside the gene matches: 9. This CDR3 is built from 17 residues. Germline V lookup: CDR1 MDHEN, CDR2 SYDVKM. The CDR3 sequence: CASSLISGGGASYEQYF. CDR3 sequence (DNA): TGTGCCAGCAGTTTGATTAGCGGGGGTGGGGCCTCCTACGAGCAGTACTTC.

The chain carries TRBV14 and TRBJ1-1; D call uncertain. The ends were cut back, 4 bases at V and 1 base at J, with 19 bases in the middle. Germline-derived CDR1 and CDR2 are SGHDN and FVKESK. The CDR3 covers 17 residues. This CDR3 is CASSPRLNAAKNTEAFF. For the CDR3, the DNA is TGTGCCAGCAGCCCACGACTTAATGCAGCCAAGAACACTGAAGCTTTCTTT.

The chain combines TRBV4-3 with TRBJ1-2; 10 nucleotides line up with TRBD1. The germline gives CDR1 LGHNA, CDR2 YSLEER. The CDR3 runs to 14 residues. J lost 7 bases, V lost 3 bases, and 5 bases had no gene match. The CDR3 sequence: CASSQGDRGLGYTF. CDR3 nucleotide sequence: TGCGCCAGCAGCCAGGGCGACAGGGGGCTTGGCTACACCTTC.

The chain carries TRBV5-1 and TRBJ2-2; D unresolved. The CDR3 spans 16 residues. Trimming cost V 0 bases and J 2 bases, with 11 bases left between them. Germline loops: CDR1 SGHRS, CDR2 YFSETQ. The CDR3 reads CASSLGRSTNTGELFF. CDR3 DNA: TGCGCCAGCAGCTTGGGCCGAAGCACCAACACCGGGGAGCTGTTTTTT.

The J gene is TRBJ1-4, the V gene TRBV7-9; TRBD1 matches 7 bases. With 3 bases clipped from V and 3 bases from J, the junction kept 7 bases outside the gene matches. The V gene's germline CDR1 is SEHNR and CDR2 FQNEAQ (reference sequence). The CDR3 runs 16 residues. This CDR3 reads CASSLDRSLANEKLFF. The CDR3 nucleotides are TGTGCCAGCAGCTTGGACAGGAGCCTTGCTAATGAAAAACTGTTTTTT. The full variable domain, completed using reference TRBV7-9 and TRBJ1-4, is DTGVSQNPRHKITKRGQNVTFRCDPISEHNRLYWYRQTLGQGPEFLTYFQNEAQLEKSRLLSDRFSAERPKGSFSTLEIQRTEQGDSAMYLCASSLDRSLANEKLFFGSGTQLSVL.

The chain uses TRBV25-1 and TRBJ2-3; 10 nucleotides align to TRBD1. The V and J ends lost 7 bases and 2 bases, in that order; junction bases with no gene match: 3. The CDR3 length is 14 residues. Germline lookup yields CDR1 MGHDK and CDR2 SYGVNS. The CDR3 DNA is TGTGCCAGCACGGGACAGGGGTTCACAGATACGCAGTATTTT. Its protein product is CASTGQGFTDTQYF. Variable domain in full (rest from reference TRBV25-1 and TRBJ2-3): EADIYQTPRYLVIGTGKKITLECSQTMGHDKMYWYQQDPGMELHLIHYSYGVNSTEKGDLSSESTVSRIRTEHFPLTLESARPSHTSQYLCASTGQGFTDTQYFGPGTRLTVL.

Concerning this clone itself: Mismatch with germline at one junction end may stem from a read error. The V and J genes are TRBV2 and TRBJ1-1; no firm D call. This CDR3 comprises 13 residues. In germline, CDR1 is SNHLY, CDR2 FYNNEI. The CDR3 sequence: CQTRETPNTEAFF. CDR3 nucleotides: TGCCAAACTAGGGAGACACCGAACACTGAAGCTTTCTTT.